A selection of T cell receptor beta chains follows, all from one sample in a study of T-cell memory formation after mild COVID-19. TCRdb reanalysed the 5' RACE reads using MiXCR and keeps one entry per CDR3 protein. The table includes fewer than 650,000 distinct CDR3 sequences, about 20% detected once. Input material: PBMCs or a T cell subset sorted from them (not recorded which). The source of these receptors is an adult woman who had mild COVID-19 (a few samples of this study predate the infection). Cell type and time point are not known. Both conserved end residues are part of each CDR3. The D gene is left open where the match is weak. The size field is filled for only some rows; it gives once, few, many or a size class.

cdr3_nt cdr3_aa d_call j_call clone_size v_call
TGCGCCAGGGACCCGGGACAGAAGACTGAAGCTTTCTTT CARDPGQKTEAFF TRBD1 TRBJ1-1 - TRBV10-2
TGTGCCAGCAGCTTGAAGCCAGGGGGCTACGAGCAGTACTTC CASSLKPGGYEQYF TRBD1 TRBJ2-7 - TRBV5-5
TGTGCCAGCAGTCCCAACATCGATGAGCAGTTCTTC CASSPNIDEQFF - TRBJ2-1 - TRBV6-2/TRBV6-3
TGTGCCACCAGTGATCTGAGGGACAGGGTTAATGAGCAGTTCTTC CATSDLRDRVNEQFF TRBD1 TRBJ2-1 - TRBV24-1
TGTGCCAGCAGTGAAGCAGGGCGGCTCAATCAGCCCCAGCATTTT CASSEAGRLNQPQHF - TRBJ1-5 - TRBV6-1
TGTGCCAGCAGCCGGGACAGGGGGCCAGATACGCAGTATTTT CASSRDRGPDTQYF TRBD1 TRBJ2-3 many TRBV4-2
TGCAGTGCTAGAGATCAGGGGGGAGGATATGGCTACACCTTC CSARDQGGGYGYTF TRBD1 TRBJ1-2 few TRBV20-1
TGCAGTGCTAACCTCGGGACAGCAAACACTGAAGCTTTCTTT CSANLGTANTEAFF TRBD1 TRBJ1-1 few TRBV20-1
TGTGCCAGCAGCTTAGAAGTAGCGGGATATGAGCAGTTCTTC CASSLEVAGYEQFF TRBD2 TRBJ2-1 few TRBV7-6
TGCGCCAGCAGCCAAGTAGGGGGACTAGCGGGGTACACAGATACGCAGTATTTT CASSQVGGLAGYTDTQYF TRBD2 TRBJ2-3 - TRBV4-1
TGTGCCAGCAGTACGGCCGGGACCATCACCGGGGAGCTGTTTTTT CASSTAGTITGELFF - TRBJ2-2 few TRBV6-5
TGCGCCAGCAGCCCGTCTAGCGGGGCCTACGAGCAGTACTTC CASSPSSGAYEQYF TRBD2 TRBJ2-7 - TRBV5-1
TGTGCCAGCAGCCGCCCCACTAGCGGTGGAAACACCGGGGAGCTGTTTTTT CASSRPTSGGNTGELFF TRBD2 TRBJ2-2 few TRBV3-1
TGTGCCAGCAGCGAGACGGGACTAGCGGTTCCCATGAAAGAGACCCAGTACTTC CASSETGLAVPMKETQYF TRBD2 TRBJ2-5 - TRBV7-8
TGTGCCAGCTGGGGCACGGCGAAGGGAGGGATGGAGACCCAGTACTTC CASWGTAKGGMETQYF TRBD2 TRBJ2-5 few TRBV5-5
TGTGCCAGCTCACCTAACCCGGACAGGGCCGGGCAGTTCTTC CASSPNPDRAGQFF TRBD1 TRBJ2-1 - TRBV18
TGTGCCAGCAGCGTGACTAGCCCCGGGGAGCTGTTTTTT CASSVTSPGELFF TRBD2 TRBJ2-2 - TRBV7-3
TGTGCCAGCAGCTCCTTGATTGGGGAGCTGTTTTTT CASSSLIGELFF - TRBJ2-2 - TRBV11-3
TGCGCCAGCAGCTTGTGGGGACCGGGGGACCAAGAGACCCAGTACTTC CASSLWGPGDQETQYF - TRBJ2-5 few TRBV5-1
TGTGCCAGCAGTTACTCGGTCGCGCAGGGTCGGCATACGCAGTATTTT CASSYSVAQGRHTQYF - TRBJ2-3 - TRBV6-5
TGTGCCAGCAGCGTGACAGGGACAGATACGCAGTATTTT CASSVTGTDTQYF TRBD1 TRBJ2-3 many TRBV9
TGTGCCAGCAGCCCCAGAGTCGGGATCTATGGCTACACCTTC CASSPRVGIYGYTF - TRBJ1-2 many TRBV7-9
TGTGCCAGCAGCAAGCCTAGCGGGACCTACAATGAGCAGTTCTTC CASSKPSGTYNEQFF TRBD2 TRBJ2-1 - TRBV14
TGTGCCAGCAGCTCCGGCGGGACCGGCTACAATGAGCAGTTCTTC CASSSGGTGYNEQFF - TRBJ2-1 few TRBV7-2
TGTGCCAGCAGCGGATCCGGGACAGGTTCAGGTGGTAACATTCAGTACTTC CASSGSGTGSGGNIQYF TRBD1 TRBJ2-4 few TRBV5-4
TGTGCCAGCTCACCAGGGATTGGGGAAAAACTGTTTTTT CASSPGIGEKLFF - TRBJ1-4 - TRBV18
TGTGCCAGCTTATCAGGAAGTTCGGAGACCCAGTACTTC CASLSGSSETQYF - TRBJ2-5 few TRBV7-6
TGTGCCACCAGTGATCCGGGCGGACAGGGGTTCCACGAGCAGTACTTC CATSDPGGQGFHEQYF TRBD1 TRBJ2-7 once TRBV24-1
TGTGCCAGCAGCCCGGGAGGGGAGCGGGGTACGTACGAGCAGTACTTC CASSPGGERGTYEQYF TRBD2 TRBJ2-7 - TRBV4-2
TGTGCCAGCAGTTTATGTCGAACGGACAGACTTCACTATGGCTACACCTTC CASSLCRTDRLHYGYTF - TRBJ1-2 - TRBV27
TGTGCCAGCAGTTTTAGGGGACTAGCGGGAGTTTTTCGTGCCAAAAACATTCAGTACTTC CASSFRGLAGVFRAKNIQYF TRBD2 TRBJ2-4 - TRBV12-3/TRBV12-4
TGTGCCAGCAAACCTTCAGGGTTATGGAACTATGGCTACACCTTC CASKPSGLWNYGYTF - TRBJ1-2 many TRBV12-3/TRBV12-4
TGCAGTGCCCCCTTTGTGAGCGGGGGATCCTACAATGAGCAGTTCTTC CSAPFVSGGSYNEQFF TRBD2 TRBJ2-1 few TRBV20-1
TGTGCCAGCAGTTTTCCTAGGCTCACAGATACGCAGTATTTT CASSFPRLTDTQYF - TRBJ2-3 - TRBV12-3/TRBV12-4